One and the same sample provided the 24 T cell receptor beta chains below, sequenced in a study of cytomegalovirus exposure and HLA in healthy donors. PCR employed 60 Vbeta and 13 Jbeta primers. Assay used: immunoSEQ multiplex PCR; TCRdb lists only in-frame clones, some missing. Among 65,000 to 75,000 clones, 65% to 70% were seen once, and the ten largest hold 15% to 20%. The sample taken for sequencing was PBMCs. These receptors were taken from a man aged 40-49 years in good health and CMV-seropositive.

V and J are TRBV5-6 and TRBJ1-1; no reliable D call. The CDR3 has 13 amino acids. V was cut by 4 bases and J by 8 bases, with 15 bases left in between. Per germline, CDR1 SGHDT and CDR2 YYEEEE. The CDR3 DNA follows: TGTGCCAGCAGCCCTAGTTTGCGCCCCGAAGCTTTCTTT. Encoded protein: CASSPSLRPEAFF.

Here the CDR3 DNA reads TGTGCCAGCAGCTCGACGTGGGGGGGCGGCAATGAGCAGTTCTTC. As protein: CASSSTWGGGNEQFF. The chain links TRBV7-2 to TRBJ2-1; D is perhaps TRBD2 (7 bases). V was clipped by 4 bases and J by 6 bases, with 16 bases between them. There are 15 residues in the CDR3. Germline-derived CDR1 and CDR2 are SGHTA and FQGNSA.

The chain couples TRBV30 to TRBJ2-5; a possible D gene is TRBD1 (5 bases). Trimming took 2 bases from V and 5 from J, leaving 15 bases between them. Looked up from germline, CDR1 is GTSNPN and CDR2 is SVGIG (reference sequence). This CDR3 is 14 amino acids long. The CDR3 is CAWSFGHLGETQYF. The CDR3 coding sequence is TGTGCCTGGAGTTTCGGACACCTCGGGGAGACCCAGTACTTC. Together with reference TRBV30 and TRBJ2-5, the CDR3 gives the full variable domain: SQTIHQWPATLVQPVGSPLSLECTVEGTSNPNLYWYRQAAGRGLQLLFYSVGIGQISSEVPQNLSASRPQDRQFILSSKKLLLSDSGFYLCAWSFGHLGETQYFGPGTRLLVL.

This clone showed up just a few times. This chain uses TRBV19 with TRBJ1-1; a possible D gene is TRBD1 (6 bases). Between the trimmed V and J ends, which lost 6 bases and 4 bases, there was a span of 9 bases. There are 12 residues in the CDR3. Germline V CDR1 and CDR2: LNHDA, SQIVND (reference sequence). The CDR3 region has the DNA TGTGCCAGTAGGGACAGAATCACTGAAGCTTTCTTT. Translated: CASRDRITEAFF.

CDR3 in DNA: TGTGCCAGCAGGCCCGAGCGGGGGGTCCCTGCTGAGCAGTTCTTC. This encodes CASRPERGVPAEQFF. This chain joins TRBV6-1 and TRBJ2-1; the match to TRBD2 covers 9 bases. Per germline, CDR1 MNHNS and CDR2 SASEGT. The CDR3 covers 15 residues. V shed 6 bases, J shed 9 bases, and the junction held 12 bases outside the gene matches.

This clone was picked up a small number of times. The DNA for the CDR3 is TGTGCCAGTAGTCCAAAGCGGGACGGAGATACGCAGTATTTT. Its protein is CASSPKRDGDTQYF. J is TRBJ2-3 and V is TRBV19; TRBD2 agrees at 7 bases. J lost 5 bases, V lost 5 bases, and 7 bases had no gene match. The CDR3 is 14 amino acids. CDR1 and CDR2 from the germline V gene are LNHDA and SQIVND (reference sequence).

The chain links TRBV7-2 to TRBJ1-5; D is unresolved. Germline CDR1 is SGHTA and CDR2 is FQGNSA. Deletions cut 1 base from V and 9 bases from J, with 10 bases between. This CDR3 has 13 residues. CDR3 coding DNA: TGTGCCAGCAGCTTAGGTACGGGGAGGCCCCAGCATTTT. Translating gives CASSLGTGRPQHF.

This sequence joins TRBV12-5 and TRBJ1-1; perhaps TRBD1 as D (6 bases). With 0 bases removed from V and 4 bases from J, the gap between germline ends came to 6 bases. This CDR3 has 13 amino acids. Germline lookup yields CDR1 LGHNT and CDR2 FRNRAP. The CDR3 here is CASGLVRGTEAFF. The CDR3 bases are TGTGCTAGTGGTTTGGTCAGGGGCACTGAAGCTTTCTTT.

The chain carries TRBV7-2 and TRBJ2-1; 8 bases agree with TRBD2. Germline V lookup: CDR1 SGHTA, CDR2 FQGNSA. V dropped 1 base and J dropped 6; count of bases not matched to a gene: 11. The CDR3 sequence is 17 residues long. The CDR3 DNA is TGTGCCAGCAGCTTAGGTGCTTGGATCGGGGGGGGCAATGAGCAGTTCTTC. This sequence encodes CASSLGAWIGGGNEQFF.

This clone was counted a few times. V and J are TRBV19 and TRBJ1-5; TRBD1 is a possible D gene (5 bases). From germline, CDR1 is LNHDA and CDR2 SQIVND (reference sequence). The CDR3 has 17 amino acids. The ends were cut back, 1 base at V and 3 bases at J, with 16 bases in the middle. This CDR3 reads CASSIGAGRFNNQPQHF. CDR3 DNA: TGTGCCAGTAGTATAGGGGCAGGGCGGTTTAACAATCAGCCCCAGCATTTT.

This chain uses TRBV30 with TRBJ1-4; 7 nucleotides align to TRBD1. This CDR3 is built from 14 residues. Germline V gene sequence: CDR1 GTSNPN, CDR2 SVGIG (reference sequence). The trim removed 3 bases at V and 4 bases at J, leaving 5 bases unmatched. The CDR3 here is CAWRRDSFNEKLFF. In nucleotides, the CDR3 is TGTGCCTGGAGGCGGGACAGTTTTAATGAAAAACTGTTTTTT. The whole variable domain, remainder taken from reference TRBV30 and TRBJ1-4, is SQTIHQWPATLVQPVGSPLSLECTVEGTSNPNLYWYRQAAGRGLQLLFYSVGIGQISSEVPQNLSASRPQDRQFILSSKKLLLSDSGFYLCAWRRDSFNEKLFFGSGTQLSVL.

This chain joins TRBV4-2 and TRBJ1-4; TRBD1 matches at 7 bases. Germline V gene data show CDR1 as LGHNA and CDR2 as YNFKEQ. The CDR3 sequence is 15 residues long. With V trimmed by 0 bases and J by 4 bases, 2 bases remained unmatched. The CDR3 DNA is TGTGCCAGCAGCCAAGAGACAGGGCTTAATGAAAAACTGTTTTTT. Protein: CASSQETGLNEKLFF.

The gene calls are TRBV7-9 and TRBJ1-1, with D unclear. CDR3 length: 13 amino acids. Deletions cut 7 bases from V and 0 bases from J, with 9 bases between. CDR1 is SEHNR and CDR2 is FQNEAQ in the germline V gene (reference sequence). The CDR3 nucleotides read TGTGCCAGCAAGAGTCTACTGAACACTGAAGCTTTCTTT. Its protein product is CASKSLLNTEAFF.

The V call is TRBV6-5, the J call TRBJ2-7, with a weak D call TRBD2 (6 bases). Trimming took off 10 bases at V and 4 bases at J, with 23 bases between the two ends. Germline loops: CDR1 MNHEY, CDR2 SVGAGI. The length of the CDR3 is 15 residues. In nucleotides, the CDR3 is TGTGCCACCCAAATGTGGGAAAGTGGGGGGTACGAGCAGTACTTC. This translates into CATQMWESGGYEQYF.

In this sample, this clone turned up a few times. This chain links TRBV4-2 with TRBJ2-1; 10 nucleotides match TRBD2. V was clipped by 4 bases and J by 3 bases; unmatched bases: 9. Germline CDR1 LGHNA, CDR2 YNFKEQ. CDR3 size: 17 residues. The CDR3 loop reads CASSRGLGLANYNEQFF. DNA of the CDR3: TGTGCCAGCAGCCGAGGGTTGGGACTAGCGAACTACAATGAGCAGTTCTTC.

The CDR3 sequence is CASSSRTGTPATNEKLFF. CDR3 sequence (DNA): TGTGCCAGCAGCTCCAGGACAGGGACCCCCGCAACTAATGAAAAACTGTTTTTT. The rearrangement joins TRBV7-9 to TRBJ1-4, with 8 bases fitting TRBD1. CDR1 and CDR2 from the germline V gene are SEHNR and FQNEAQ (reference sequence). The CDR3 runs to 18 residues. Trimming took 4 bases from V and 0 from J; bases not matched to a gene: 10. The entire variable domain, with the rest obtained from reference TRBV7-9 and TRBJ1-4, is as follows: DTGVSQNPRHKITKRGQNVTFRCDPISEHNRLYWYRQTLGQGPEFLTYFQNEAQLEKSRLLSDRFSAERPKGSFSTLEIQRTEQGDSAMYLCASSSRTGTPATNEKLFFGSGTQLSVL.

This rearrangement joins TRBV6-6 to TRBJ2-5; 8 nucleotides match TRBD1. The germline V gene encodes CDR1 MNHNY and CDR2 SVGAGI (reference sequence). V shed 7 bases and J 5 bases; nucleotides not matched to a gene: 9. The CDR3 spans 14 residues. Here the CDR3 DNA reads TGTGCCAGCACCCCCAGGGGGCTGGGGGAGACCCAGTACTTC. This translates into CASTPRGLGETQYF.

The chain uses TRBV5-1 and TRBJ2-7; D uncertain. This CDR3 is built from 13 residues. Trimming shortened V by 4 bases and J by 4 bases, and 12 bases separated the two germline ends. In germline, CDR1 is SGHRS, CDR2 YFSETQ. CDR3 sequence: CASSHGDGYEQYF. The CDR3 DNA reads as TGCGCCAGCAGCCATGGAGACGGGTACGAGCAGTACTTC.

The V and J genes are TRBV14 and TRBJ2-3; weak D call: TRBD2 (6 bases). CDR3 length equals 15 residues. Trimming took 4 bases from V and 0 from J, leaving 11 bases between them. Germline V gene lookup returns CDR1 SGHDN and CDR2 FVKESK. CDR3 DNA: TGTGCCAGCAGCCTAGGACTATCCAGCACAGATACGCAGTATTTT. It codes for CASSLGLSSTDTQYF.

As concerns this clone: The junction and the germline gene differ at one end; a read error may be behind it. The chain joins TRBV7-9 to TRBJ2-2, with D tentatively TRBD2 (6 bases). Germline CDR1 SEHNR, CDR2 FQNEAQ (reference sequence). This CDR3 has 14 residues. The DNA of the CDR3 is TGCGCCAGCAGCCTAGCCGGAGGGACCGGGGAGCTGTTTTTT. It specifies CASSLAGGTGELFF.

The rearrangement uses TRBV5-1 and TRBJ1-1; no definite D call. Germline CDR1 is SGHRS and CDR2 is YFSETQ. CDR3 size: 17 residues. With 2 bases removed from V and 3 bases from J, the gap between germline ends came to 20 bases. CDR3 protein: CASSFSNPGGWDTEAFF. The CDR3 coding sequence is TGCGCCAGCAGCTTTAGCAACCCGGGCGGGTGGGACACTGAAGCTTTCTTT.

This clone was detected only a few times. This chain joins TRBV30 and TRBJ2-7, with D possibly matching TRBD2 (5 bases). The V end lost 0 bases, the J end lost 2 bases, and 8 bases lay between the germline ends. This CDR3 has 13 amino acids. Germline assignment: CDR1 GTSNPN and CDR2 SVGIG (reference sequence). The CDR3 is CAWSVQRPYEQYF. Here the CDR3 DNA reads TGTGCCTGGAGTGTCCAGCGGCCCTACGAGCAGTACTTC.

This clone was seen more than once but under ten times. The V gene is TRBV19, the J gene TRBJ2-1, with 10 nucleotides matching TRBD2. Germline V gene data show CDR1 as LNHDA and CDR2 as SQIVND (reference sequence). The CDR3 has 17 residues. V was pared by 9 bases and J by 0 bases, with 11 bases of the junction left unmatched. CDR3 sequence: CASRGTSAGSSYNEQFF. In DNA form, the CDR3 reads TGTGCCAGCCGGGGGACTAGCGCCGGAAGCTCCTACAATGAGCAGTTCTTC.

The chain is built from TRBV29-1 and TRBJ1-1; unclear D gene. The CDR3 consists of 12 residues. Trimming took 4 bases from V and 4 from J, leaving 10 bases between them. The V gene's germline CDR1 is SQVTM and CDR2 ANQGSEA. The DNA for the CDR3 is TGCAGCGTTGTACGGAGTCTCACTGAAGCTTTCTTT. Its translation is CSVVRSLTEAFF.